The clone carrying this TCR beta chain was counted once. Using immunoSEQ multiplex PCR, the repertoire was profiled, and TCRdb retains in-frame clones only, with some absent. Among a few hundred thousand clones listed, 75% to 90% were seen once. These data come from a study of cytomegalovirus exposure and HLA in healthy donors. V was cut by 6 bases and J by 8 bases, with 16 bases left in between. In germline, CDR1 is SEHNR, CDR2 FQNEAQ (reference sequence). The CDR3 runs to 13 residues. The donors were members of the validation cohort comprising over a hundred subjects, separate from the roughly 640-subject first cohort.

What was sequenced was PBMCs. The gene calls are TRBV7-9 and TRBJ1-2; no reliable D call. The sequence came from a woman under 30 in good health and CMV-seronegative. CDR3 sequence reads: CASSPTVSGGYTF. In DNA, the CDR3 is TGTGCCAGCAGTCCTACAGTCTCAGGCGGCTACACCTTC.